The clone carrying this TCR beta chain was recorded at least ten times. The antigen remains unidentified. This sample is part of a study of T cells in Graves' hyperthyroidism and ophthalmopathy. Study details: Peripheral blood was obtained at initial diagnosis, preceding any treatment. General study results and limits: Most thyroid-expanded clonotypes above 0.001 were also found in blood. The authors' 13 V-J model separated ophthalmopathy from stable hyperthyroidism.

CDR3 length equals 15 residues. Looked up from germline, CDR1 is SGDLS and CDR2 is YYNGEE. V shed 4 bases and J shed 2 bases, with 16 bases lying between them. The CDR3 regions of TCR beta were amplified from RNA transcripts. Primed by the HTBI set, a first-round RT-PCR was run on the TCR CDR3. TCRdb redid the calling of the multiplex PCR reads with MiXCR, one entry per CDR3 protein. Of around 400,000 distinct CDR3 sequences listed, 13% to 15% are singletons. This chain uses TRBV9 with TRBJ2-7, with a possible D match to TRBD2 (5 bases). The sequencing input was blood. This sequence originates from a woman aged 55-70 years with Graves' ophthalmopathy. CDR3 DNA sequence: TGTGCCAGCAGCCCTAGCCAGATGCTAGCCTACGAGCAGTACTTC. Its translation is CASSPSQMLAYEQYF.